The 32 T cell receptor beta chains presented below share a single source sample, sequenced in a study of blood T cell repertoires in COVID-19. Sequencing was performed with immunoSEQ multiplex PCR; in TCRdb, only in-frame clones are kept and a portion is missing. This table has nearly 200,000 clones, around 82% appearing once. Sequenced: PBMCs or T cells enriched from blood (not recorded which). These receptors were obtained from a man between 35 and 55 years old who had recovered from COVID-19.

The V and J genes are TRBV7-9 and TRBJ2-6, with a tentative D call TRBD1 (5 bases). This CDR3 region has 15 residues. Trimming stripped 5 bases from V and 2 bases from J, with 10 bases between. Germline V lookup: CDR1 SEHNR, CDR2 FQNEAQ (reference sequence). The DNA of the CDR3 is TGTGCCAGCAGCCAGACAGAAGCTGGGGCCAACGTCCTGACTTTC. It encodes CASSQTEAGANVLTF.

The chain combines TRBV30 with TRBJ1-2, with D maybe TRBD1 (5 bases). Germline loops: CDR1 GTSNPN, CDR2 SVGIG (reference sequence). Trimming removed 0 bases at V and 3 bases at J, with 14 bases between. CDR3 length: 15 amino acids. The CDR3 DNA reads as TGTGCCTGGAGTGTACAGGTGGGGAAGGACTATGGCTACACCTTC. This sequence encodes CAWSVQVGKDYGYTF.

V gene TRBV28 combines with J gene TRBJ1-2; no clear D. CDR1 is MDHEN, CDR2 SYDVKM, per germline. V shed 3 bases and J shed 7 bases, with 12 bases lying between them. CDR3 length: 13 residues. The CDR3 DNA follows: TGTGCCAGCAGTTTGTATGGAGGGCCTGGCTACACCTTC. The encoded protein is CASSLYGGPGYTF.

This clone was observed once. CDR3 DNA: TGTGCCAGCAGTGAATCTCTCCCTACGAAACGCTCCTATAATTCACCCCTCCACTTT. Amino acid sequence: CASSESLPTKRSYNSPLHF. The chain recombines TRBV6-1 with TRBJ1-6; D gene uncertain. Trimming took off 2 bases at V and 0 bases at J, with 17 bases between the two ends. The germline gives CDR1 MNHNS, CDR2 SASEGT. The CDR3 length is 19 residues.

The genes are TRBV28 and TRBJ1-4; the D gene is possibly TRBD1 (6 bases). The CDR3 is made up of 15 amino acids. V lost 4 bases and J 7 bases, leaving 16 bases between the germline ends. Per germline, CDR1 MDHEN and CDR2 SYDVKM. The CDR3 loop reads CASSSSGGASEKLFF. The CDR3 DNA reads as TGTGCCAGCAGTTCTTCCGGGGGGGCAAGTGAAAAACTGTTTTTT.

The chain combines TRBV19 with TRBJ1-1; TRBD1 matches 7 bases. The junction had 14 bases not matched to a gene; V was cut back by 7 bases and J by 3 bases. The CDR3 has 16 residues. Germline CDR1 LNHDA, CDR2 SQIVND (reference sequence). The CDR3: CASTGTVSRGDTEAFF. The CDR3 region has the DNA TGTGCCAGTACCGGGACAGTATCACGGGGTGACACTGAAGCTTTCTTT.

The rearrangement joins TRBV2 to TRBJ2-3; 8 bases map to TRBD2. The CDR3 loop spans 15 amino acids. CDR1 and CDR2 (germline): SNHLY, FYNNEI. The J segment lost 3 bases and the V segment lost 4 bases, leaving 6 bases of the junction unmatched. The CDR3 region is CASSVAGGLTDTQYF. In DNA, the CDR3 is TGTGCCAGCAGTGTGGCGGGGGGACTAACAGATACGCAGTATTTT.

The V and J genes are TRBV7-8 and TRBJ1-6, with D maybe TRBD1 (5 bases). The germline V and J ends were trimmed by 6 bases and 6 bases, with 15 bases remaining between them. Germline lookup yields CDR1 SGHVS and CDR2 FQNEAQ. CDR3 length: 15 amino acids. CDR3 sequence: CASSYAQGSNSPLHF. The CDR3 region has the DNA TGTGCCAGCAGTTACGCCCAGGGTAGTAATTCACCCCTCCACTTT.

The chain links TRBV4-2 to TRBJ1-2; weak D call: TRBD1 (6 bases). CDR1 is LGHNA, CDR2 YNFKEQ, per germline. CDR3 length: 13 residues. Trimming shortened V by 5 bases and J by 8 bases, and 15 bases separated the two germline ends. CDR3 sequence (DNA): TGTGCCAGCAGCGTACAGGGCCAAGGGGGCTACACCTTC. As protein: CASSVQGQGGYTF.

The CDR3 spells CASSPDRVYEQYF. The CDR3 nucleotides are TGTGCCAGCTCACCAGACAGGGTCTACGAGCAGTACTTC. The chain links TRBV18 to TRBJ2-7; 7 nucleotides match TRBD1. The trim removed 2 bases at V and 3 bases at J, leaving 1 base unmatched. Germline-derived CDR1 and CDR2 are KGHSH and LQKENI. The CDR3 runs 13 residues.

The chain has TRBV6-1 and TRBJ1-1; D possibly corresponds to TRBD1 (5 bases). Germline V gives CDR1 MNHNS, CDR2 SASEGT. The V end lost 2 bases, the J end lost 11 bases, and 18 bases lay between the germline ends. The CDR3 sequence is 14 residues long. This CDR3 reads CASSERKPGLAAFF. DNA of the CDR3: TGTGCCAGCAGTGAAAGAAAGCCAGGGCTCGCGGCTTTCTTT.

This chain links TRBV6-5 with TRBJ1-5, with D perhaps TRBD1 (6 bases). Germline V gene lookup returns CDR1 MNHEY and CDR2 SVGAGI. This CDR3 is 11 amino acids long. Trimming cost V 10 bases and J 4 bases, with 8 bases left between them. This CDR3 is CAIGQNQPQHF. The CDR3 nucleotides read TGTGCCATTGGACAGAATCAGCCCCAGCATTTT.

The chain employs TRBV3-1 (or the pseudogene TRBV3-2) and TRBJ1-5, with D perhaps matching TRBD1 (6 bases). Trimming cost V 3 bases and J 7 bases, with 13 bases left between them. Germline V gene data show CDR1 as LGHDT and CDR2 as YNNKEL (reference sequence). This CDR3 region has 14 residues. The CDR3: CASSHRGAGQPQHF. In DNA, the CDR3 is TGTGCCAGCAGCCACAGGGGAGCAGGACAGCCCCAGCATTTT.

V is TRBV6-5 and J is TRBJ2-1; 10 bases map to TRBD2. Germline CDR1 is MNHEY and CDR2 is SVGAGI. This CDR3 is built from 16 residues. V shed 4 bases, J shed 7 bases, and the junction held 10 bases outside the gene matches. CDR3 sequence reads: CASSSIPAGGWNEQFF. CDR3 DNA sequence: TGTGCCAGCAGTTCCATCCCAGCGGGGGGGTGGAATGAGCAGTTCTTC.

The rearrangement links TRBV10-1 to TRBJ1-1; 8 bases agree with TRBD1. The V segment lost 3 bases and the J segment 7 bases; nucleotides outside the gene matches: 7. CDR3 size: 14 residues. Germline V gene lookup returns CDR1 WNHNN and CDR2 SYGVQD (reference sequence). In nucleotides, the CDR3 is TGCGCCAGCAGTGAAGACGGGACAGGTGATGAAGCTTTCTTT. This gives the protein CASSEDGTGDEAFF.

The chain combines TRBV28 with TRBJ2-5; 9 bases are a match to TRBD2. Germline-derived CDR1 and CDR2 are MDHEN and SYDVKM. The CDR3 covers 14 residues. The ends lost 3 bases at V and 6 bases at J; junction bases unmatched: 5. The CDR3 sequence is CASSLLAGVKTQYF. The CDR3 DNA reads as TGTGCCAGCAGTTTGTTAGCGGGGGTAAAGACCCAGTACTTC. The entire variable domain, with the rest obtained from reference TRBV28 and TRBJ2-5, is as follows: DVKVTQSSRYLVKRTGEKVFLECVQDMDHENMFWYRQDPGLGLRLIYFSYDVKMKEKGDIPEGYSVSREKKERFSLILESASTNQTSMYLCASSLLAGVKTQYFGPGTRLLVL.

The chain couples TRBV5-1 to TRBJ2-5, with 10 bases identical to TRBD2. CDR3 length: 14 residues. The J segment lost 2 bases and the V segment lost 2 bases, leaving 0 bases of the junction unmatched. The germline gives CDR1 SGHRS, CDR2 YFSETQ. CDR3 nucleotides: TGCGCCAGCAGCTTAGCGGGGGGGCAAGAGACCCAGTACTTC. It is translated as CASSLAGGQETQYF.

The V and J genes are TRBV18 and TRBJ2-1; 8 nucleotides align to TRBD2. The V and J ends lost 3 bases and 5 bases, in that order; junction bases with no gene match: 9. Germline lookup yields CDR1 KGHSH and CDR2 LQKENI. The CDR3 runs to 16 residues. The CDR3 sequence is CASSPPGLAAHNEQFF. As DNA, the CDR3 is TGTGCCAGCTCACCCCCCGGACTAGCAGCCCACAATGAGCAGTTCTTC.

The V gene is TRBV6-2 or TRBV6-3, the J gene TRBJ1-1, with 8 bases matching TRBD1. The V gene end was trimmed by 5 bases and the J gene end by 1 base; junction bases not matched to a gene: 3. This CDR3 region has 14 residues. From germline, CDR1 is MNHEY and CDR2 SVGEGT. The CDR3 reads CASSLDRGNTEAFF. Written as DNA, the CDR3 is TGTGCCAGCAGTCTAGACAGGGGGAACACTGAAGCTTTCTTT.

CDR3 bases: TGTGCCAGCAGCCCCGGGGTGAGCTATGGCTACACCTTC. Its protein is CASSPGVSYGYTF. The V call is TRBV14, the J call TRBJ1-2; no firm D call. Germline V lookup: CDR1 SGHDN, CDR2 FVKESK. CDR3 length: 13 residues. The V and J ends lost 4 bases and 4 bases respectively, with 10 bases between them. Looking up the rest from reference TRBV14 and TRBJ1-2 gives the full variable domain: EAGVTQFPSHSVIEKGQTVTLRCDPISGHDNLYWYRRVMGKEIKFLLHFVKESKQDESGMPNNRFLAERTGGTYSTLKVQPAELEDSGVYFCASSPGVSYGYTFGSGTRLTVV.

This sequence joins TRBV6-5 and TRBJ2-3; no clear D gene. CDR3 length: 14 amino acids. The germline V gene encodes CDR1 MNHEY and CDR2 SVGAGI. Between the trimmed V and J ends, which lost 5 bases and 6 bases, there was a span of 15 bases. CDR3 residues: CASSPGSFRDTQYF. The CDR3 DNA reads TGTGCCAGCAGTCCCGGATCCTTCAGGGATACGCAGTATTTT.

The chain joins TRBV6-2 or TRBV6-3 to TRBJ1-2; perhaps TRBD1 as D (5 bases). This CDR3 region has 15 residues. The ends were cut back, 2 bases at V and 8 bases at J, with 18 bases in the middle. Germline CDR1 MNHEY, CDR2 SVGEGT. The CDR3 reads CASSYLTGGAFGYTF. In nucleotides, the CDR3 is TGTGCCAGCAGTTACCTGACGGGAGGGGCCTTCGGCTACACCTTC.

The rearrangement joins TRBV15 to TRBJ1-2, with 7 bases lining up with TRBD1. There are 17 residues in the CDR3. Per the germline V gene, CDR1 is LNHNV and CDR2 is YYDKDF (reference sequence). Trimming at V came to 0 bases and at J to 1 base, leaving 8 bases not matched to a gene. The CDR3 region has the DNA TGTGCCACCAGCAGAGATTCGGGGGACAGTTATAACTATGGCTACACCTTC. It codes for CATSRDSGDSYNYGYTF.

V is TRBV11-2 and J is TRBJ1-1, with D perhaps TRBD1 (5 bases). Germline V lookup: CDR1 SGHAT, CDR2 FQNNGV. Trimming took 5 bases from V and 5 from J, leaving 12 bases between them. The CDR3 is 13 residues long. The CDR3 loop is CASSLGSGTEAFF. CDR3 bases: TGTGCCAGCAGCCTCGGATCAGGGACTGAAGCTTTCTTT.

The chain joins TRBV13 to TRBJ1-1; D possibly corresponds to TRBD1 (5 bases). This CDR3 has 12 residues. CDR1 is PRHDT and CDR2 is FYEKMQ in the germline V gene (reference sequence). Trimming took off 6 bases at V and 7 bases at J, with 12 bases between the two ends. The DNA of the CDR3 is TGTGCCAGCAGAACGGGGGGGATTGAAGCTTTCTTT. It encodes CASRTGGIEAFF.

This chain joins TRBV5-1 and TRBJ1-1; D call uncertain. The V and J ends lost 4 bases and 0 bases respectively, with 19 bases between them. The germline CDR1 and CDR2 sequences are SGHRS and YFSETQ. The CDR3 contains 17 residues. CDR3 in amino acids: CASSLTLGRLMNTEAFF. The CDR3 DNA follows: TGCGCCAGCAGCCTTACCTTGGGCCGGCTCATGAACACTGAAGCTTTCTTT.

This clone has only one observation. The V call is TRBV19, the J call TRBJ1-1, with a weak D call TRBD1 (5 bases). V was trimmed by 1 base and J by 2 bases, leaving 8 bases between them. The germline V gene encodes CDR1 LNHDA and CDR2 SQIVND (reference sequence). This CDR3 contains 14 residues. The CDR3 sequence is CASSIVTENTEAFF. CDR3 DNA: TGTGCCAGTAGTATAGTGACAGAAAACACTGAAGCTTTCTTT.

The chain uses TRBV19 and TRBJ2-2; TRBD1 aligns across 7 bases. The CDR3 is made up of 17 amino acids. Looked up from germline, CDR1 is LNHDA and CDR2 is SQIVND (reference sequence). The junction had 11 bases not matched to a gene; V was cut back by 3 bases and J by 4 bases. CDR3 amino acids: CASSMGRIGTATGELFF. DNA for the CDR3: TGTGCCAGTAGTATGGGAAGAATCGGGACAGCCACCGGGGAGCTGTTTTTT.

CDR3 nucleotides: TGTGCCAGCAGCCAAGATTACCCGAGACTAGCGGGGGATAGCTCCTACAATGAGCAGTTCTTC. Its translation: CASSQDYPRLAGDSSYNEQFF. The chain is built from TRBV3-1 (or the pseudogene TRBV3-2) and TRBJ2-1; 12 bases agree with TRBD2. The germline V gene has CDR1 LGHDT and CDR2 YNNKEL (reference sequence). The CDR3 runs 21 residues. V was pared by 0 bases and J by 0 bases, with 12 bases of the junction left unmatched.

A few counts support this clone. This rearrangement joins TRBV5-5 to TRBJ1-3; TRBD1 aligns across 7 bases. The J segment lost 0 bases and the V segment lost 3 bases, leaving 3 bases of the junction unmatched. CDR3 length equals 15 residues. Germline CDR1 and CDR2: SGHKS and YYEKEE (reference sequence). The CDR3: CASSSDRNSGNTIYF. The CDR3 bases are TGTGCCAGCAGCTCGGACAGGAACTCTGGAAACACCATATATTTT.

This clone showed up just a few times. The chain couples TRBV5-4 to TRBJ1-1, with D possibly TRBD1 on 5 matching bases. The germline gives CDR1 SGHNT, CDR2 YYREEE (reference sequence). V shed 0 bases and J shed 0 bases, with 9 bases lying between them. The CDR3 runs to 15 residues. CDR3 sequence (DNA): TGTGCCAGCAGCTTGGTGGCAGGGATGAACACTGAAGCTTTCTTT. This sequence encodes CASSLVAGMNTEAFF.

The chain joins TRBV6-5 to TRBJ1-5, with D tentatively TRBD1 (6 bases). The V and J ends lost 5 bases and 4 bases respectively, with 9 bases between them. The CDR3 length is 13 residues. Germline V gene data show CDR1 as MNHEY and CDR2 as SVGAGI. In DNA form, the CDR3 reads TGTGCCAGCAGTAACAGGGAGAATCAGCCCCAGCATTTT. It encodes CASSNRENQPQHF.